Below are 8 T cell receptor beta chains sequenced from a single sample in a study of T cells after yellow fever vaccination. TCRdb re-called the 5' RACE reads with MiXCR, one entry per CDR3 protein. This sample yields about 340,000 distinct CDR3 sequences, of which 3% to 4.5% are seen a single time; 20% to 25% belongs to the top ten. Sequenced here: PBMCs, sampled 5 days after the yellow fever booster vaccination. The receptors originated from a man aged 18 to 29 who received the YFV17D yellow fever vaccine.

In this sample, this clonotype turned up many times. This chain links TRBV20-1 with TRBJ1-1, with D perhaps matching TRBD1 (5 bases). Per germline, CDR1 DFQATT and CDR2 SNEGSKA (reference sequence). The CDR3 contains 14 residues. V lost 2 bases and J 4 bases, leaving 14 bases between the germline ends. The CDR3 bases are TGCAGTGCTAGATTCGGGTCAGGGCCCACTGAAGCTTTCTTT. Translating it yields CSARFGSGPTEAFF.

The table lists this clonotype with a few counts. The V gene is TRBV19, the J gene TRBJ2-1; the match to TRBD2 covers 9 bases. The ends lost 10 bases at V and 4 bases at J; junction bases unmatched: 5. The CDR3 is 13 amino acids. The germline V gene has CDR1 LNHDA and CDR2 SQIVND (reference sequence). The CDR3 protein is CATRTSDYNEQFF. The CDR3 bases are TGTGCCACCCGGACTAGCGATTACAATGAGCAGTTCTTC.

Ten or more counts support this clonotype. V usage is TRBV7-9 and J usage is TRBJ1-1, with a possible D match to TRBD1 (5 bases). Trimming cost V 5 bases and J 3 bases, with 16 bases left between them. Germline V gives CDR1 SEHNR, CDR2 FQNEAQ (reference sequence). The CDR3 is 15 residues long. The CDR3 nucleotides read TGTGCCAGCAGCAGCACGTGGGCGGGGGACACTGAAGCTTTCTTT. It codes for CASSSTWAGDTEAFF.

This clonotype has more than one count but fewer than ten. The chain joins TRBV3-1 to TRBJ1-6; D is uncertain. This CDR3 is built from 14 residues. Trimming took 1 base from V and 10 from J, leaving 11 bases between them. Germline CDR1 and CDR2: LGHDT and YNNKEL (reference sequence). The CDR3 nucleotides read TGTGCCAGCAGCCAAGGGACCGGGAACTCACCCCTCCACTTT. Residues: CASSQGTGNSPLHF.

Ten or more counts support this clonotype. The genes are TRBV4-3 and TRBJ2-2; no clear D. The V and J ends lost 1 base and 7 bases respectively, with 13 bases between them. CDR3 length equals 15 residues. Germline CDR1 and CDR2: LGHNA and YSLEER. The CDR3 sequence is CASSQGGSAFGELFF. In nucleotides, the CDR3 is TGCGCCAGCAGCCAAGGAGGTAGTGCCTTCGGGGAGCTGTTTTTT.

This clonotype was seen at least ten times. The chain links TRBV2 to TRBJ1-2; 8 bases line up with TRBD1. V trimming: 10 bases; J trimming: 5 bases; junction bases outside the gene matches: 6. The CDR3 loop spans 12 amino acids. Germline V lookup: CDR1 SNHLY, CDR2 FYNNEI. This CDR3 is CAISGTGYGYTF. CDR3 DNA sequence: TGTGCCATCTCCGGGACAGGTTATGGCTACACCTTC.

This chain connects TRBV7-8 to TRBJ2-7; 7 bases map to TRBD1. With V trimmed by 0 bases and J by 3 bases, 2 bases remained unmatched. Per the germline V gene, CDR1 is SGHVS and CDR2 is FQNEAQ. The CDR3 consists of 14 residues. The CDR3: CASSLAGQIYEQYV. The CDR3, as DNA: TGTGCCAGCAGCTTAGCGGGACAGATCTACGAGCAGTACGTC.

This chain connects TRBV5-4 to TRBJ1-4; 7 bases agree with TRBD1. Germline CDR1 SGHNT, CDR2 YYREEE (reference sequence). The CDR3 sequence is 14 residues long. Trimming at V came to 4 bases and at J to 5 bases, leaving 5 bases not matched to a gene. CDR3 residues: CASSRDSLNEKLFF. CDR3 nucleotides: TGTGCCAGCAGCCGGGACAGCTTGAATGAAAAACTGTTTTTT.